These 23 T cell receptor beta chains share one sample of origin, sequenced in a study of blood T cells in healthy people across ages. With a J-beta primer mix and a sample-barcoded 5' primer, a second PCR ran roughly 7 to 11 cycles. TCRdb independently ran MiXCR on the 5' RACE reads; one entry per CDR3 protein. The table has 550,000 to 800,000 distinct CDR3 sequences, approximately 30% seen once; the top ten hold 15%. Sequencing used blood. The receptors were sampled from a woman over 75 in good health.

The sample holds many counts of this clonotype. The V and J genes are TRBV12-3 or TRBV12-4 and TRBJ1-2; the D gene is possibly TRBD1 (6 bases). The CDR3 totals 14 residues. V was clipped by 0 bases and J by 4 bases, with 9 bases between them. The CDR3 protein is CASSLAQGTYGYTF. CDR3 sequence (DNA): TGTGCCAGCAGTTTAGCGCAGGGGACCTATGGCTACACCTTC.

The V and J genes are TRBV4-2 and TRBJ1-4; D may be TRBD1 (6 bases). The germline V gene has CDR1 LGHNA and CDR2 YNFKEQ. This CDR3 spans 16 amino acids. Trimming cost V 1 base and J 8 bases, with 17 bases left between them. The CDR3 protein is CASSQVTGRGPEKLFF. The CDR3 DNA is TGTGCCAGCAGCCAAGTTACGGGCAGGGGTCCAGAAAAACTGTTTTTT.

This clonotype was picked up a small number of times. The junction does not match germline at one end; this may be a read error. The J gene is TRBJ2-7, the V gene TRBV7-6; D is perhaps TRBD1 (8 bases). The CDR3 length is 14 residues. Germline assignment: CDR1 SGHVS and CDR2 FNYEAQ. The CDR3 here is CASGLRYRGGEQYF. The CDR3 DNA follows: TGTGCCAGCGGCTTACGGTACAGGGGGGGGGAGCAGTACTTC.

The V call is TRBV24-1, the J call TRBJ1-1; D gene unclear. V was pared by 7 bases and J by 1 base, with 3 bases between. Per the germline V gene, CDR1 is KGHDR and CDR2 is SFDVKD. The CDR3 totals 11 residues. CDR3 sequence (DNA): TGTGCCACCAGACAGAACACTGAAGCTTTCTTT. Protein sequence: CATRQNTEAFF.

On this clonotype: At one of its ends the junction is not consistent with the germline gene, which may arise from a read error. The chain recombines TRBV24-1 with TRBJ1-1; 8 nucleotides align to TRBD1. Germline assignment: CDR1 KGHDR and CDR2 SFDVKD. The CDR3 has 14 residues. In nucleotides, the CDR3 is TGTGCCACCAGTGGGTGGACAGGGAACTCTGAAGCTTTCTTT. Its translation: CATSGWTGNSEAFF.

This clonotype was recorded at least ten times. The gene calls are TRBV5-1 and TRBJ2-3; tentative D call: TRBD1 (5 bases). Trimming shortened V by 2 bases and J by 6 bases, and 13 bases separated the two germline ends. The germline V gene has CDR1 SGHRS and CDR2 YFSETQ. CDR3 length equals 14 residues. DNA for the CDR3: TGCGCCAGCAGCTTCGACAGAGGCAAGGATACGCAGTATTTT. As protein: CASSFDRGKDTQYF.

The chain employs TRBV12-3 or TRBV12-4 and TRBJ1-6; 7 positions match TRBD1. The V gene end was trimmed by 2 bases and the J gene end by 8 bases; junction bases not matched to a gene: 9. The CDR3 runs to 16 residues. In nucleotides, the CDR3 is TGTGCCAGCAGTTTAAAGGGGGCGAGCCCCTATTCACCCCTCCACTTT. This encodes CASSLKGASPYSPLHF.

This clonotype has a handful of counts. Germline and junction disagree at one end, which may indicate a read error. V is TRBV6-2 or TRBV6-3 and J is TRBJ1-6, with D possibly TRBD1 on 5 matching bases. Germline V lookup: CDR1 MNHEY, CDR2 SVGEGT. CDR3 size: 14 residues. CDR3 nucleotide sequence: TGTGTCAGCAGCAGACAGTCCGCCAATTCACCCCTCCACTTT. Amino acids: CVSSRQSANSPLHF.

This clonotype was counted ten times or more. The chain carries TRBV29-1 and TRBJ2-3; D is undetermined. Germline CDR1 reads SQVTM; CDR2 reads ANQGSEA. The CDR3 length is 13 residues. Deletions cut 3 bases from V and 0 bases from J, with 7 bases between. The CDR3 nucleotides are TGCAGCGTTGAGTCAGCTAGCACAGATACGCAGTATTTT. Encoded protein: CSVESASTDTQYF.

This clonotype was counted between two and nine times. J is TRBJ2-2 and V is TRBV7-2; the match to TRBD1 covers 11 bases. This CDR3 comprises 15 residues. V lost 4 bases, J lost 6 bases, and 4 bases stayed unmatched. Germline CDR1 reads SGHTA; CDR2 reads FQGNSA. CDR3 sequence reads: CASSSWGQGAGELFF. The CDR3 DNA sequence: TGTGCCAGCAGCTCATGGGGACAGGGGGCCGGGGAGCTGTTTTTT.

This clonotype was found many times. The CDR3 spells CASSRQGLYEKLFF. For the CDR3, the DNA is TGCGCCAGCAGCCGACAGGGGTTATACGAAAAACTGTTTTTT. This chain joins TRBV5-1 and TRBJ1-4, with 8 bases matching TRBD1. CDR1 and CDR2 from the germline V gene are SGHRS and YFSETQ. CDR3 length: 14 amino acids. With 4 bases clipped from V and 8 bases from J, the junction kept 7 bases outside the gene matches. The variable domain in full, completed from reference TRBV5-1 and TRBJ1-4, reads KAGVTQTPRYLIKTRGQQVTLSCSPISGHRSVSWYQQTPGQGLQFLFEYFSETQRNKGNFPGRFSGRQFSNSRSEMNVSTLELGDSALYLCASSRQGLYEKLFFGSGTQLSVL.

Comment on this clonotype: One base away lies a much larger clone, so this may be a sequencing read error. The chain joins TRBV7-8 to TRBJ1-1; D is possibly TRBD1 (6 bases). Trimming removed 3 bases at V and 8 bases at J, with 16 bases between. The CDR3 has 14 residues. The germline V gene has CDR1 SGHVS and CDR2 FQNEAQ. The CDR3 DNA follows: TGTGCCAGCAGCTTTGACAGGCCCGAGCACGAAGCTTTCTTT. Translating gives CASSFDRPEHEAFF.

Many counts were recorded for this clonotype. This rearrangement joins TRBV7-2 to TRBJ1-2, with D perhaps matching TRBD1 (6 bases). The CDR3 covers 15 residues. The ends were cut back, 5 bases at V and 5 bases at J, with 18 bases in the middle. Germline V CDR1 and CDR2: SGHTA, FQGNSA. The DNA for the CDR3 is TGTGCCAGCAGCCGTCCCGGGGGACAAGGGTATGGCTACACCTTC. The encoded protein is CASSRPGGQGYGYTF.

This clonotype was counted ten times or more. This chain links TRBV7-9 with TRBJ1-1; 7 positions agree with TRBD1. In germline, CDR1 is SEHNR, CDR2 FQNEAQ (reference sequence). The CDR3 is 15 residues long. The V and J ends lost 5 bases and 5 bases, in that order; junction bases with no gene match: 11. CDR3 nucleotides: TGTGCCAGCAGCCCAGGGGGGGGGCCAGGAACTGAAGCTTTCTTT. This translates into CASSPGGGPGTEAFF.

This clonotype was seen a handful of times. A much larger clonotype is one base distant, so this may be a read error. This rearrangement joins TRBV20-1 to TRBJ2-1, with D tentatively TRBD1 or TRBD2 (6 bases each). The J call is in doubt because the DNA end fits TRBJ2-7 better. The CDR3 is 16 residues long. The germline CDR1 and CDR2 sequences are DFQATT and SNEGSKA (reference sequence). CDR3 protein: CSARDLLGGSYNEQYF. Written as DNA, the CDR3 is TGCAGTGCTAGAGATCTCTTGGGGGGCTCCTACAATGAGCAGTACTTC.

This clonotype was observed a single time. The chain links TRBV7-2 to TRBJ2-7; D possibly matches TRBD1 or TRBD2 (5 bases each). Between the trimmed V and J ends, which lost 6 bases and 3 bases, there was a span of 12 bases. The V gene's germline CDR1 is SGHTA and CDR2 FQGNSA. The CDR3 is 13 residues long. CDR3 sequence: CASSRGTFYEQYF. The CDR3 DNA is TGTGCCAGCAGTAGAGGGACCTTCTACGAGCAGTACTTC.

This clonotype was found many times. The chain recombines TRBV6-5 with TRBJ2-3; 9 bases agree with TRBD2. Germline-derived CDR1 and CDR2 are MNHEY and SVGAGI. V shed 9 bases, J shed 0 bases, and the junction held 7 bases outside the gene matches. The CDR3 is 15 amino acids. The CDR3 sequence is CASRAGGPSTDTQYF. The CDR3 DNA reads as TGTGCCAGTAGAGCGGGGGGACCTAGCACAGATACGCAGTATTTT.

The V call is TRBV6-2 or TRBV6-3, the J call TRBJ1-1; possibly TRBD1 for D (5 bases). V was cut by 8 bases and J by 5 bases, with 9 bases left in between. Germline V gene sequence: CDR1 MNHEY, CDR2 SVGEGT. The CDR3 loop spans 11 amino acids. The CDR3 spells CASGRETEAFF. Written as DNA, the CDR3 is TGTGCCAGCGGCAGGGAAACTGAAGCTTTCTTT.

Many counts were recorded for this clonotype. V is TRBV25-1 and J is TRBJ2-4; D is undetermined. Germline assignment: CDR1 MGHDK and CDR2 SYGVNS. Trimming took 8 bases from V and 0 from J, leaving 14 bases between them. CDR3 length: 15 residues. The CDR3 bases are TGTGCCAGCCCCGGACGGTTTCTAGCCAAAAACATTCAGTACTTC. Amino acid sequence: CASPGRFLAKNIQYF.

The sample holds many counts of this clonotype. The chain carries TRBV6-6 and TRBJ1-2; tentatively, D is TRBD1 (5 bases). Trimming cost V 7 bases and J 3 bases, with 18 bases left between them. The germline CDR1 and CDR2 sequences are MNHNY and SVGAGI (reference sequence). The CDR3 covers 15 residues. CDR3: CASNTGQGADYGYTF. CDR3 DNA: TGTGCCAGCAACACGGGGCAGGGAGCAGACTATGGCTACACCTTC.

The genes are TRBV20-1 and TRBJ2-7, with D possibly being TRBD1 (6 bases). Between the trimmed V and J ends, which lost 5 bases and 0 bases, there was a span of 14 bases. CDR3 length: 14 residues. CDR1 and CDR2 from the germline V gene are DFQATT and SNEGSKA (reference sequence). In nucleotides, the CDR3 is TGCAGTGCTTGCCCGGGACACGCCTCCTACGAGCAGTACTTC. This encodes CSACPGHASYEQYF.

The V call is TRBV29-1, the J call TRBJ2-3, with 8 nucleotides matching TRBD2. Germline V lookup: CDR1 SQVTM, CDR2 ANQGSEA. This CDR3 has 15 amino acids. J gave up 6 bases and V 5 bases, and 13 bases lay outside the gene matches. The CDR3 protein is CSVTGRGSGSDTQYF. The CDR3 DNA sequence: TGCAGCGTTACCGGGAGGGGGTCGGGCTCGGATACGCAGTATTTT.

At least ten counts were recorded for this clonotype. The V gene is TRBV29-1, the J gene TRBJ2-1; D may correspond to TRBD1 or TRBD2 (5 bases each). CDR3 length equals 14 residues. V was shortened by 4 bases and J by 0 bases, with 10 bases between the two germline ends. Germline CDR1 reads SQVTM; CDR2 reads ANQGSEA. For the CDR3, the DNA is TGCAGCGTTGGGGACCCGAGCTCCTACAATGAGCAGTTCTTC. This sequence encodes CSVGDPSSYNEQFF.